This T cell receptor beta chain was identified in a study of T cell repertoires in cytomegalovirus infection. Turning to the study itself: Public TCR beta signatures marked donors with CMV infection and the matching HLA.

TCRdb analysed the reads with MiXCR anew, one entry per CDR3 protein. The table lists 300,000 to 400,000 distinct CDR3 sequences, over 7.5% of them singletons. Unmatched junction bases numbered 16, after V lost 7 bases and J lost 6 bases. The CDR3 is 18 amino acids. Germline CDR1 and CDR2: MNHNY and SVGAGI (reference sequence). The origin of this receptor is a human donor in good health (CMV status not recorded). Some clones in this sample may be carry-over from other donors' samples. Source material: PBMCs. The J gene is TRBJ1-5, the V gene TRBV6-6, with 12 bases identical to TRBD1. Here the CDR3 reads CASTHGTGGRSGSQPQHF. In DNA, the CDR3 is TGTGCCAGCACGCACGGGACAGGGGGCCGGTCAGGAAGTCAGCCCCAGCATTTT.